This record looks at one TCR beta chain sequence and its context. As yet, its antigen is unknown. The CDR3 extends over 16 amino acids. V lost 6 bases and J lost 5, with 22 bases in between. The V gene's germline CDR1 is LNHDA and CDR2 SQIVND (reference sequence). TCRdb re-called the reads with MiXCR, one entry per CDR3 protein. The data contain about 490,000 distinct CDR3 sequences, 16% of them singletons. This sample was included in a study of T cell repertoires in cytomegalovirus infection. Background on the study: Signatures in public TCR beta sequences pointed to both CMV infection and matching HLA type. Study findings and constraints: What dominated the ex vivo response were HLA-C-restricted CMV-specific TCR beta clonotypes. There were carriers of CMV plus the relevant HLA, and cumulative public TCR beta family frequency identified them.

The origin of this receptor is a human donor in good health (CMV status not recorded). Some clones in this sample may be carry-over from other donors' samples. Material: CD8+ T cells from PBMCs. This chain joins TRBV19 and TRBJ2-5; TRBD2 is a possible D gene (6 bases). CDR3 sequence reads: CASSPPGLKAWETQYF. The CDR3 nucleotides are TGTGCCAGTAGCCCCCCGGGACTCAAGGCGTGGGAGACCCAGTACTTC.